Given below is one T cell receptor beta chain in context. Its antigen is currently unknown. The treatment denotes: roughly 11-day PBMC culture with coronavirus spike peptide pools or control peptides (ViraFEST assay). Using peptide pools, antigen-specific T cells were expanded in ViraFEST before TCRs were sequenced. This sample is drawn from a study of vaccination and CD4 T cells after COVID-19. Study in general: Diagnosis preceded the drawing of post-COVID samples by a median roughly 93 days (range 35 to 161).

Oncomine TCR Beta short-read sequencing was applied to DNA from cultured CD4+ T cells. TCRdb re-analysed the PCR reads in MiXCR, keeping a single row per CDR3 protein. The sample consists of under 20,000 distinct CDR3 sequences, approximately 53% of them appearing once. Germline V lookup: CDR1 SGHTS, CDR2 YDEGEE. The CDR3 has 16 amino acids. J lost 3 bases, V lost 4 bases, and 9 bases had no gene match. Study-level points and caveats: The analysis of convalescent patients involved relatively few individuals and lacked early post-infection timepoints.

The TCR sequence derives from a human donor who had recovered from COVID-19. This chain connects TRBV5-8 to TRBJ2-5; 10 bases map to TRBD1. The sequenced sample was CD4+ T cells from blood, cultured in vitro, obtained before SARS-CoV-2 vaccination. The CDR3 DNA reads TGTGCCAGCAGCACCGGGACAGGGGCACTAGAAGAGACCCAGTACTTC. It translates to CASSTGTGALEETQYF.